Below, one T cell receptor beta chain is given with its context. What it binds is not known. Sequencing was performed with immunoSEQ multiplex PCR; in TCRdb, only in-frame clones are kept and a portion is missing. The data contain 86,000 or so clones, around nine tenths of them singletons. The data are from a study of graft-versus-host responses after intestinal transplantation. Study at large: The whole recipient group had anti-thymocyte globulin induction followed by tacrolimus and steroids for roughly three years.

With V trimmed by 4 bases and J by 4 bases, 7 bases remained unmatched. CDR3 length equals 16 residues. Germline loops: CDR1 SGDLS, CDR2 YYNGEE. Study-level results: Individuals who had graft-donor T cell macrochimerism had allografts that showed high graft-versus-host to host-versus-graft clonal ratios.

This TCR came from a human donor who received an intestinal transplant. This chain connects TRBV9 to TRBJ2-1; TRBD2 aligns across 11 bases. Sample: unstimulated CD8+ T cells sorted from spleen or lymph node cells, taken before intestinal transplant. CDR3 sequence: CASSSLAGGGYNEQFF. The CDR3 DNA follows: TGTGCCAGCAGCTCCTTAGCGGGAGGGGGGTACAATGAGCAGTTCTTC.